This entry is about one TCR beta chain. This clonotype was recorded many times. Its antigen remains unidentified. No quality values exist for individual bases; no much larger clone is one base distant. For repertoire sequencing, TCR beta CDR3 regions were amplified from RNA transcripts. The first round of RT-PCR was done with HTBI primers and the Qiagen OneStep RT-PCR kit, and was followed by a second round of multiplex PCR, then size selection and purification. The libraries underwent paired-end sequencing with 100 bp reads on an Illumina HiSeq2000. The published analysis was carried out like this. SOAPnuke was used to process the reads, throwing out any read that had adapters, had uncalled bases, had a mean Phred below 15, or lacked an exact constant-primer or identifier match. High-quality paired reads were merged with COPE v1.2.5. Each unique nucleotide sequence was treated as a clonotype, and MiTCR v1.1 was used to align the clonotypes to the IMGT TRB V, D and J references. The analysis was limited to V-J combinations with a frequency above 0.0001, which together covered just over 98% of the repertoires. For each V-J combination, a TCR clonal expansion and chaos score was defined as the ratio of F50 clonal expansion to chaos observed in the TCRdist matrix. Welch's t-statistics and random forest were used to reduce the features to some 13 V-J combinations, which were then used as input to a naive Bayes classifier. The Morisita-Horn index was used to measure how similar the thyroid and blood repertoires were. TCRdb handled the public reads itself, with Q25 trimming in fastp and clone calling in MiXCR, and kept productive beta chains. Each record represents a unique CDR3 protein, reported with the most common genes and DNA among its rows. These V and J calls originate from TCRdb's pipeline instead of the authors' own analysis. The table for this sample lists about half a million distinct CDR3 sequences; 14% of them were counted only once. Jointly, the top ten make up more than 8.5% of the sample.

Trimming removed 6 bases from V and 7 bases from J; the gene matches leave 8 bases unexplained. Looking up the germline V gene (reference sequence) yields CDR1 MNHEY and CDR2 SMNVEV. The CDR3 runs 13 amino acids, cysteine and phenylalanine included. The DNA shown is the 39-base CDR3, in frame from base 1. These data originate in a study of Graves' ophthalmopathy and Graves' hyperthyroidism (dated by TCRdb to between 2017 and 2018). Regarding the research as a whole: Peripheral blood was collected at initial diagnosis, prior to any treatment. In total, some 140 blood samples were TCR-sequenced: 43 ophthalmopathy, some 72 hyperthyroidism and approximately 17 hyperthyroidism-to-ophthalmopathy patients. After sampling, hyperthyroidism patients received methimazole starting at 30 mg daily, and ophthalmopathy patients received high-dose intravenous methylprednisolone. TCR beta repertoire signatures were used to distinguish Graves' ophthalmopathy from Graves' hyperthyroidism and to predict progression to ophthalmopathy. To explore V-J signatures that separate ophthalmopathy from hyperthyroidism, a discovery set of about 100 patients was enrolled, consisting of about 45 with ophthalmopathy and some 59 with stable hyperthyroidism. In five or six hyperthyroidism patients, the T-cell repertoires found in thyroid tissue were compared with those found in blood. An independent validation cohort comprised some 19 hyperthyroidism patients and around 16 patients who later progressed from hyperthyroidism to ophthalmopathy. The 75 to 100 discovery patients were divided at random into training and test sets in a 7:3 ratio. Results and caveats for the whole study, not just this receptor: Ophthalmopathy was separated from stable hyperthyroidism by the 13-signature model with 85% to 90% sensitivity and about 83% specificity in cross-validation and with 80%/75% in the test set. No statistical method was used to set the sample size in advance, and the investigators knew which group each participant was assigned to. Among expanded thyroid clonotypes with frequency above 0.001, most also showed up in blood, which suggests that blood repertoires may reflect the thyroid immune response. In validation, the model predicted ophthalmopathy progression with more than 70% sensitivity and 72.22% specificity; some 13 predicted patients were CT-confirmed with GO in a median of approximately 6.5 months.

Ophthalmopathy patients had moderately to severely active disease, Clinical Activity Score of at least 3, NOSPECS grade of at least 4, and disease duration under 3 months. Anyone with other autoimmune diseases, uncontrolled infections, pregnancy or lactation was excluded from the study. Clinical symptoms, serum thyroxine, TRAb, thyroid ultrasound and orbital computed tomography were used for diagnosis. PBMCs were isolated from 7.5 to 10 ml of fresh peripheral blood by Ficoll-Paque density gradient centrifugation. Total RNA was extracted using Trizol reagent, and RNA quality was checked on an Agilent 2100 Bioanalyzer.

The receptor comes from a woman younger than 45 with Graves' ophthalmopathy. Donor details come from another sample of the same person, matched by shared clones. The chain is encoded by TRBV27 joined to TRBJ2-7; 8 bases in between match TRBD2. Sequenced input: blood. The CDR3 sequence is CASSPRGGREQYF. The nucleotide sequence reads TGTGCCAGCAGCCCCCGGGGGGGCCGGGAGCAGTACTTC.